This T cell receptor beta chain was captured by sequencing in a study of radiotherapy plus CTLA-4 blockade in lung cancer. The assay was immunoSEQ multiplex PCR, and TCRdb's table has in-frame clones only and misses some. The data contain fewer than 65,000 clones, approximately 80% of them singletons. Notes on the study in general: An expansion of tumor-derived TCR clones occurred in blood after radiotherapy plus ipilimumab.

Receiving focal radiation plus CTLA-4 blockade with ipilimumab were patients who had chemo-refractory metastatic non-small-cell lung cancer. In regard to this clone: Its antigen is as yet unknown.

There are 15 residues in the CDR3. CDR1 LNHDA and CDR2 SQIVND come from the germline V gene (reference sequence). The V end lost 3 bases, the J end lost 7 bases, and 16 bases lay between the germline ends. Sequences were derived from peripheral blood, sampled from a patient treated with radiotherapy plus ipilimumab. The rearrangement joins TRBV19 to TRBJ1-5, with a possible D match to TRBD1 (5 bases). The sequence derives from a human donor with non-small cell lung cancer whose response to radiotherapy plus ipilimumab could not be evaluated. The CDR3 protein is CASSIGSGGGQPQHF. CDR3 nucleotide sequence: TGTGCCAGTAGTATCGGCAGTGGGGGGGGACAGCCCCAGCATTTT.